This T cell receptor beta chain was profiled in a study of cytomegalovirus exposure and HLA in healthy donors. Sequencing used immunoSEQ multiplex PCR; TCRdb keeps in-frame clones, though not all of them. In the table there are 95,000 to 150,000 clones, roughly 90% of which are singletons. Germline V gene sequence: CDR1 KGHSH, CDR2 LQKENI. The CDR3 is 14 residues long. J lost 4 bases, V lost 5 bases, and 3 bases had no gene match. The sample comprised PBMCs. This TCR was recovered from a woman aged 18 to 35 in good health and CMV-seronegative. The chain is built from TRBV18 and TRBJ1-1, with 11 bases fitting TRBD1. DNA of the CDR3: TGTGCCAGCTCAGAGGGACAGGGGGGCACTGAAGCTTTCTTT. This sequence encodes CASSEGQGGTEAFF. The full variable domain, its missing parts supplied by reference TRBV18 and TRBJ1-1, is NAGVMQNPRHLVRRRGQEARLRCSPMKGHSHVYWYRQLPEEGLKFMVYLQKENIIDESGMPKERFSAEFPKEGPSILRIQQVVRGDSAAYFCASSEGQGGTEAFFGQGTRLTVV.